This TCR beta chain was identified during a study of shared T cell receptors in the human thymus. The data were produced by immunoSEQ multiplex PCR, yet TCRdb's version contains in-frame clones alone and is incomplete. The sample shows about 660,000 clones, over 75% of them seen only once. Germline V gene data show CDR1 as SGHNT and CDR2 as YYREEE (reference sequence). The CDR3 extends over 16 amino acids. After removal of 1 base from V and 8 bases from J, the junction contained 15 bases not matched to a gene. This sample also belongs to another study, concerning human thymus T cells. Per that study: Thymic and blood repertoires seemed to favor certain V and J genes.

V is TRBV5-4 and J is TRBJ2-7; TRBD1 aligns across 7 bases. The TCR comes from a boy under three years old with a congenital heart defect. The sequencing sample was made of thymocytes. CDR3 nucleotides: TGTGCCAGCAGCTTGCCGGGTCCGACAGGGCCGGCAAAGCAGTACTTC. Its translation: CASSLPGPTGPAKQYF.